Listed below are T cell receptor beta chains from one sample, sequenced in a study of low-dose radiotherapy and immunotherapy resistance in tumors. TCRdb reanalysed the reads using MiXCR and keeps one entry per CDR3 protein. The top ten hold around 0.93% of the sample, which has about 89,000 distinct CDR3 sequences, 9.4% seen once. This specimen consisted of PBMCs, obtained before treatment. These receptors all stem from a male donor with prostate cancer. CDR3s include the opening cysteine and the closing phenylalanine or tryptophan. Fields, in order: J gene, V gene, clone size, D gene, CDR3 DNA, CDR3 protein. A D gene is named only where the DNA matches it firmly. Clone size is not always given. Where it is, it says once, few, many or a class for expanded clones.

>TRBJ2-7|TRBV28|many|TRBD2
TGTGCCAGCAGTTTCCATTTGGAGGGACTAGCGGCCTACGAGCAGTACTTC
CASSFHLEGLAAYEQYF
>TRBJ2-3|TRBV28|many|TRBD2
TGTGCCAGCAGGCCGGCCGGGACTAGCGTCTACACAGATACGCAGTATTTT
CASRPAGTSVYTDTQYF
>TRBJ2-6|TRBV18|many|.
TGTGCCAGCTCAACTACCACAGCTGGGGCCAACGTCCTGACTTTC
CASSTTTAGANVLTF
>TRBJ2-1|TRBV28|many|.
TGTGCCAGCACCTTGACAGATTACAATGAGCAGTTCTTC
CASTLTDYNEQFF
>TRBJ2-1|TRBV5-1|many|.
TGCGCCAGCAGCTGGCGGACGGGACGGGCCGCCAATGAGCAGTTCTTC
CASSWRTGRAANEQFF
>TRBJ2-7|TRBV12-3/TRBV12-4|many|.
TGTGCCAGCAGTTTAAGGGTGGGCGAGCAGTACTTC
CASSLRVGEQYF
>TRBJ2-3|TRBV12-3/TRBV12-4|many|TRBD2
TGTGCCAGCAGTTTCCGGACTAGCGGGAGGGCCCTAGATACGCAGTATTTT
CASSFRTSGRALDTQYF
>TRBJ1-5|TRBV5-8|many|.
TGTGCCAGCAGCTTGTGGGGGGATAGCAATCAGCCCCAGCATTTT
CASSLWGDSNQPQHF
>TRBJ2-2|TRBV12-5|many|.
TGTGCTAGTGGTTTTGGGCAGGGGAACACCGGGGAGCTGTTTTTT
CASGFGQGNTGELFF
>TRBJ2-7|TRBV2|many|TRBD1
TGTGCCAGCAAGACAGGGGAGGAGCCCTACGAGCAGTACTTC
CASKTGEEPYEQYF
>TRBJ1-1|TRBV11-1|many|.
TGTGCCAGCAGCTTAGCAGGGGAGAACACTGAAGCTTTCTTT
CASSLAGENTEAFF
>TRBJ2-7|TRBV28|many|TRBD2
TGTGCCAGCATCCCAAGGACTAGCGGGATCCCCGAGCAGTACTTC
CASIPRTSGIPEQYF
>TRBJ2-7|TRBV28|.|TRBD2
TGTGCCAGCAGTACACCGGGCCGTGGGGCTAGCGGATCCTACGAGCAGTACTTC
CASSTPGRGASGSYEQYF
>TRBJ2-1|TRBV20-1|many|TRBD1
TGCAGTGCTAGAGTTCCTCCCGGGACAGGGGACTACAATGAGCAGTTCTTC
CSARVPPGTGDYNEQFF
>TRBJ2-3|TRBV7-9|many|TRBD2
TGTGCCAGCAGCTTCACTAGCGGGAGAGATACGCAGTATTTT
CASSFTSGRDTQYF
>TRBJ1-4|TRBV30|many|TRBD1
TGTGCCCTCCAGGGAGGGGGCGATGAAAAACTGTTTTTT
CALQGGGDEKLFF
>TRBJ1-2|TRBV4-3|.|TRBD1
TGCGCCAGCAGCCTAGGACAGGGCAAGGATAACTATGGCTACACCTTC
CASSLGQGKDNYGYTF
>TRBJ2-1|TRBV12-5|many|.
TGTGCTAGTGGTTTGGGGATTAGTGGTGAGCAGTTCTTC
CASGLGISGEQFF
>TRBJ2-1|TRBV29-1|many|.
TGCAGCGGTAGACTAAGCTCCTACAATGAGCAGTTCTTC
CSGRLSSYNEQFF
>TRBJ1-2|TRBV7-2|many|TRBD1
TGTGCCAGCAGCCTTCGGACAGGGGGCGACTATGGCTACACCTTC
CASSLRTGGDYGYTF
>TRBJ2-2|TRBV29-1|many|.
TGCAGCGCTACCCCTCGGGCAGTAGGGGAGCTGTTTTTT
CSATPRAVGELFF
>TRBJ2-1|TRBV29-1|many|.
TGCAGCGTTGCGGTTCTCAGCTCCTACAATGAGCAGTTCTTC
CSVAVLSSYNEQFF
>TRBJ2-1|TRBV28|many|.
TGTGCCAGCAGTTTAGGTCAGAGCTCCTACAATGAGCAGTTCTTC
CASSLGQSSYNEQFF
>TRBJ2-1|TRBV28|many|.
TGTGCCAGCCGCCGCGGAGCCGGGAGTGGGGATGAGCAGTTCTTC
CASRRGAGSGDEQFF
>TRBJ1-1|TRBV7-2|many|.
TGTGCCAGCAGCTTAGCAATTGACGAAGGGAGGCGAGCTTTCTTT
CASSLAIDEGRRAFF
>TRBJ2-7|TRBV6-5|many|.
TGTGCCAGCAGTTACTCGAAGTTCGCGGAGGTTACCTACGAGCAGTACTTC
CASSYSKFAEVTYEQYF
>TRBJ2-3|TRBV7-9|.|.
TGTGCCAGCAGCCAGAGACCCCCCAATACGCAGTATTTT
CASSQRPPNTQYF
>TRBJ2-3|TRBV7-6|many|.
TGTGCCAGCAGCCTAGGAGCCACAGATACGCAGTATTTT
CASSLGATDTQYF
>TRBJ2-6|TRBV28|many|.
TGTGCCAGCAGTCCCCGTATCTCTGGGGCCAACGTCCTGACTTTC
CASSPRISGANVLTF
>TRBJ1-1|TRBV11-2|many|.
TGTGCCAGCAGCCAGAGAACGTTTGGGGGTGGAAACACTGAAGCTTTCTTT
CASSQRTFGGGNTEAFF
>TRBJ1-2|TRBV30|many|.
TGTGCCTGGAGTGTACCCGGGTCCTATGGCTACACCTTC
CAWSVPGSYGYTF
>TRBJ2-7|TRBV11-1|many|TRBD1
TGTGCCAGCAGCTTATTCGCCACACAGGGGGCGATCGAGCAGTACTTC
CASSLFATQGAIEQYF
>TRBJ2-3|TRBV11-2|many|TRBD2
TGTGCCAGCAGAGAGCGGGGGTTTAGCACAGATACGCAGTATTTT
CASRERGFSTDTQYF
>TRBJ1-1|TRBV11-3|many|.
TGTGCCAGCAGCTTCGGGGGGAACACTGAAGCTTTCTTT
CASSFGGNTEAFF
>TRBJ2-7|TRBV7-6|many|.
TGTGCCAGCAGCTTTTGGGCAGGGGAGAACTACGAGCAGTACTTC
CASSFWAGENYEQYF
>TRBJ2-2|TRBV4-2|many|TRBD2
TGTGCCAGCAGCCAGTTTAGCGGGACGAACACCGGGGAGCTGTTTTTT
CASSQFSGTNTGELFF
>TRBJ2-7|TRBV2|many|TRBD2
TGTGCCAGCAGTCAAGCGGGGAGCTCCTACGAGCAGTACTTC
CASSQAGSSYEQYF
>TRBJ2-7|TRBV20-1|many|TRBD2
TGCAGTGCTAGAGATCCCGCGGGAGGACCCTACGAGCAGTACTTC
CSARDPAGGPYEQYF
>TRBJ2-7|TRBV3-1|many|TRBD1
TGTGCCAGCAGCCAAGTCTATTGGGACAGGGGTGCCGAGCAGTACTTC
CASSQVYWDRGAEQYF
>TRBJ2-1|TRBV7-9|.|TRBD2
TGTGCCAGCAGCCCCACCCCCGCTAGCGGGTACAATGAGCAGTTCTTC
CASSPTPASGYNEQFF
>TRBJ2-1|TRBV4-1|many|TRBD2
TGCGCCAGCAGCCCGGGGAGGGCCGCAGGGAACAATGAGCAGTTCTTC
CASSPGRAAGNNEQFF
>TRBJ2-3|TRBV27|many|TRBD1
TGTGCCAGCAGTTTCAAGACAGGGAGAGATACGCAGTATTTT
CASSFKTGRDTQYF
>TRBJ1-3|TRBV5-1|many|.
TGCGCCAGCAGCTCGGCGGGGCTAAGAAACACCATATATTTT
CASSSAGLRNTIYF
>TRBJ1-4|TRBV20-1|many|.
TGCAGTACAGGGCGCGCTAATGAAAAACTGTTTTTT
CSTGRANEKLFF
>TRBJ2-7|TRBV4-3|many|.
TGCGCCAGCAGCCAAGATCGGATCGGGACGCCCTACGAGCAGTACTTC
CASSQDRIGTPYEQYF
>TRBJ2-5|TRBV4-3|many|.
TGCGCCAGCAGCCTGGAGACAGAGACCCAGTACTTC
CASSLETETQYF
>TRBJ2-3|TRBV29-1|many|.
TGCAGCGGGGGGCGCGGGCAGAGCACAGATACGCAGTATTTT
CSGGRGQSTDTQYF
>TRBJ2-2|TRBV3-1|many|.
TGTGCCAGCAGCAACAGGCCCCAGTCCGGGGAGCTGTTTTTT
CASSNRPQSGELFF
>TRBJ2-1|TRBV10-3|few|TRBD1
TGTGCCATAAGCTTGAGGGGACAGGGGGCAGGGGAGCAGTTCTTC
CAISLRGQGAGEQFF
>TRBJ2-7|TRBV27|.|.
TGTGCCAGCAGTTTATCAGGCGTTGTATTGGAGCAGTACTTC
CASSLSGVVLEQYF
>TRBJ1-2|TRBV29-1|many|TRBD1
TGCAGCGTTGAGCCGACAGGGTCGGACTATGGCTACACCTTC
CSVEPTGSDYGYTF
>TRBJ1-5|TRBV4-2|many|.
TGTGCCAGCAGCCAAGAGTGGCTGGACTTTGATCAGCCCCAGCATTTT
CASSQEWLDFDQPQHF
>TRBJ2-5|TRBV28|many|TRBD2
TGTGCCAGCAGTCCCGGGGGCGGGAGGGCCCGGGAGACCCAGTACTTC
CASSPGGGRARETQYF
>TRBJ2-5|TRBV28|many|.
TGTGCCAGCAGTTTTCGGCTAGCGCCGCAAGAGACCCAGTACTTC
CASSFRLAPQETQYF
>TRBJ2-1|TRBV18|many|.
TGTGCCAGCTCACCGCCGACTAGAAACGAGCAGTTCTTC
CASSPPTRNEQFF
>TRBJ2-1|TRBV7-6|.|.
TGTGCCAGCAGCTTAGGTACAGGAGATACCTACAATGAGCAGTTCTTC
CASSLGTGDTYNEQFF
>TRBJ2-3|TRBV6-4|many|.
TGTGCCAGCAGTGAGATCGGGGGCTGGAGCACAGATACGCAGTATTTT
CASSEIGGWSTDTQYF